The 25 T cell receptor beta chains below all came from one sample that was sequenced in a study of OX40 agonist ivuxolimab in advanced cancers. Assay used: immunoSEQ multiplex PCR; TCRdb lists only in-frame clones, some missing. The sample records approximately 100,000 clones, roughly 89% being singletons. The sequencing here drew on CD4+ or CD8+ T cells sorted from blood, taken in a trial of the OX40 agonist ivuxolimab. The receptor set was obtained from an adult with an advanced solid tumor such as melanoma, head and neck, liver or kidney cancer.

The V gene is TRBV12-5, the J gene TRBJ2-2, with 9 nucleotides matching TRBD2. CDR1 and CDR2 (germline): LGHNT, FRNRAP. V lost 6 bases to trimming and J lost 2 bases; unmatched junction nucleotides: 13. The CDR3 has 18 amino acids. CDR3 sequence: CASGSTRVSGGNTGELFF. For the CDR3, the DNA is TGTGCTAGTGGCTCCACCCGGGTTAGCGGGGGAAACACCGGGGAGCTGTTTTTT.

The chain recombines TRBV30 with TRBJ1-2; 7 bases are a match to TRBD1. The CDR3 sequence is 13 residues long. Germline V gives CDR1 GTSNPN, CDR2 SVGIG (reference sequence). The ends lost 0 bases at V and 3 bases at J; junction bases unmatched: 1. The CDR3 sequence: CAWSVTGYYGYTF. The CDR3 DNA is TGTGCCTGGAGTGTGACAGGGTACTATGGCTACACCTTC.

The CDR3 nucleotides read TGTGCCAGCAGCTCCGGGACAGGGGCTTCACCCCTCCACTTT. It codes for CASSSGTGASPLHF. J is TRBJ1-6 and V is TRBV7-9; 10 bases fit TRBD1. The CDR3 spans 14 residues. J lost 9 bases, V lost 4 bases, and 3 bases had no gene match. Germline CDR1 reads SEHNR; CDR2 reads FQNEAQ (reference sequence).

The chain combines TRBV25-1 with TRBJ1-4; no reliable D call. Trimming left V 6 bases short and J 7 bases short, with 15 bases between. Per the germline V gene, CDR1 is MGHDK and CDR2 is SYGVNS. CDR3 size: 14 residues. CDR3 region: CASRTDLTSEKLFF. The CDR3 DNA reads TGTGCCAGCAGGACGGATCTCACCTCTGAAAAACTGTTTTTT.

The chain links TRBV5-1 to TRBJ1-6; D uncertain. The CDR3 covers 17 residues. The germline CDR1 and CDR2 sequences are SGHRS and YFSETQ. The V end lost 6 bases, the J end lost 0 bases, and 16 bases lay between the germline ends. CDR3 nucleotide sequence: TGCGCCAGCAAGCGGGATCTGACGGACTCCTATAATTCACCCCTCCACTTT. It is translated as CASKRDLTDSYNSPLHF. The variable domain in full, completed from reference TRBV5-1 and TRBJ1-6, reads KAGVTQTPRYLIKTRGQQVTLSCSPISGHRSVSWYQQTPGQGLQFLFEYFSETQRNKGNFPGRFSGRQFSNSRSEMNVSTLELGDSALYLCASKRDLTDSYNSPLHFGNGTRLTVT.

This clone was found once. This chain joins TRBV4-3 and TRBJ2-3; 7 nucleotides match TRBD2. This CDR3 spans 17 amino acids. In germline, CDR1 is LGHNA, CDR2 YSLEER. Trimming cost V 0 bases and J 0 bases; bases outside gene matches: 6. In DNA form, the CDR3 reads TGCGCCAGCAGCCAAGAGCGGGGGTATTATAGCACAGATACGCAGTATTTT. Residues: CASSQERGYYSTDTQYF.

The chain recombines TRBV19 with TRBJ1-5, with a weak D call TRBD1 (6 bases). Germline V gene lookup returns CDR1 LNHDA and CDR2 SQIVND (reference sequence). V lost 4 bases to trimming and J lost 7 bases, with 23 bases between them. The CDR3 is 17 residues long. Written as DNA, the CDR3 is TGTGCCAGTAGTAATCCACACATACAGGGAGAAGGGCAGCCCCAGCATTTT. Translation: CASSNPHIQGEGQPQHF.

CDR3 DNA sequence: TGTGCCAGTAGTACCTACCGTAGGTCTGGAAACACCATATATTTT. Its protein is CASSTYRRSGNTIYF. The chain uses TRBV19 and TRBJ1-3, with no clear D. Germline-derived CDR1 and CDR2 are LNHDA and SQIVND (reference sequence). Trimming shortened V by 4 bases and J by 1 base, and 11 bases separated the two germline ends. The length of the CDR3 is 15 residues.

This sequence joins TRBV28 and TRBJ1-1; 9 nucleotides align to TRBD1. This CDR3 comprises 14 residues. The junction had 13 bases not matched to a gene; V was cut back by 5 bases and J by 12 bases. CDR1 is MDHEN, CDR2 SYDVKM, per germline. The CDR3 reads CASSEEQGARRSFF. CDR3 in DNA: TGTGCCAGCAGTGAGGAACAGGGGGCGAGGAGATCTTTCTTT.

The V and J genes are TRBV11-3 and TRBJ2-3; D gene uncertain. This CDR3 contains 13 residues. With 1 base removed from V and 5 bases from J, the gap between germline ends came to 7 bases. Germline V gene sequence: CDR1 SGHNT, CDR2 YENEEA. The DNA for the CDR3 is TGTGCCAGCAGCTTAGGTGCAGGAGATACGCAGTATTTT. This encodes CASSLGAGDTQYF.

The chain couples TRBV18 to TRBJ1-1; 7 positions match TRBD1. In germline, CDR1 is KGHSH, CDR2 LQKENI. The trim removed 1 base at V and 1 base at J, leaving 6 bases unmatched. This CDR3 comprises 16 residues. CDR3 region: CASSPRSGQQNTEAFF. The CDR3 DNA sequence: TGTGCCAGCTCACCACGGTCGGGACAGCAGAACACTGAAGCTTTCTTT.

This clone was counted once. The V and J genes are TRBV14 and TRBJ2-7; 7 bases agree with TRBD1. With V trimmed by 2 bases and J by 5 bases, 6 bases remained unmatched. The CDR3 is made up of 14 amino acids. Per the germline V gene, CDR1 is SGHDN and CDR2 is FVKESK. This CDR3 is CASSQRQGADEQYF. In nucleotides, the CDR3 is TGTGCCAGCAGCCAAAGACAGGGCGCTGACGAGCAGTACTTC.

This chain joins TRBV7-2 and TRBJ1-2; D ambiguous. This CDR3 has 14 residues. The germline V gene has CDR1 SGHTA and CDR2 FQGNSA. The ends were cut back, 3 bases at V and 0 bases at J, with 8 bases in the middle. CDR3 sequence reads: CASSFTGSNYGYTF. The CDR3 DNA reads TGTGCCAGCAGCTTCACTGGTTCTAACTATGGCTACACCTTC.

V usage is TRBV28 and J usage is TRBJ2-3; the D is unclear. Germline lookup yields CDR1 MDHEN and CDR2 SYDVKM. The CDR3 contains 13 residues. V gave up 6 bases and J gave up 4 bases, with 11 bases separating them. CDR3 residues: CASRDNRADTQYF. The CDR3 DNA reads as TGTGCCAGCAGAGATAATAGGGCAGATACGCAGTATTTT.

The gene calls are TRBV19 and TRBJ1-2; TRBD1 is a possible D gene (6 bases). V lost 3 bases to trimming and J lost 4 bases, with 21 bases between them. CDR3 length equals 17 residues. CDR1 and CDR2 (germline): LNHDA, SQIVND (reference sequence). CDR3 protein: CASSIGSAQGIIYGYTF. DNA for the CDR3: TGTGCCAGTAGTATCGGATCAGCACAGGGTATAATCTATGGCTACACCTTC.

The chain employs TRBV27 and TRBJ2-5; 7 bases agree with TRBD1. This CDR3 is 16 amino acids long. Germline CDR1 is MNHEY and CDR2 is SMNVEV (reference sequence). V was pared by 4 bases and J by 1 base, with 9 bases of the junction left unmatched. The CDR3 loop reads CASSYRFAGGQETQYF. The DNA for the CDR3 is TGTGCCAGCAGTTACCGCTTCGCAGGGGGCCAAGAGACCCAGTACTTC.

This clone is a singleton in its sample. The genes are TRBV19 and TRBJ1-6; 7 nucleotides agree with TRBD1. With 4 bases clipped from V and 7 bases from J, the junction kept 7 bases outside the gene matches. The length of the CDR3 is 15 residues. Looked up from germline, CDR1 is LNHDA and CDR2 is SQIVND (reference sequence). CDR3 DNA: TGTGCCAGTAGTACCCGACAGGGAGCCAATTCACCCCTCCACTTT. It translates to CASSTRQGANSPLHF.

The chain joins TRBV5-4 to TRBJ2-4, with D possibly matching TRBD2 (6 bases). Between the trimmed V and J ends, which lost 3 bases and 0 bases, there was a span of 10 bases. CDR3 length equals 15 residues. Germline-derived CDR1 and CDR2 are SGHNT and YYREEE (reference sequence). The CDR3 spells CASSSGGLAKNIQYF. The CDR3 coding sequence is TGTGCCAGCAGCTCTGGGGGACTAGCCAAAAACATTCAGTACTTC. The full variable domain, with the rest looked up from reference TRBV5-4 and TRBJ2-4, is ETGVTQSPTHLIKTRGQQVTLRCSSQSGHNTVSWYQQALGQGPQFIFQYYREEENGRGNFPPRFSGLQFPNYSSELNVNALELDDSALYLCASSSGGLAKNIQYFGAGTRLSVL.

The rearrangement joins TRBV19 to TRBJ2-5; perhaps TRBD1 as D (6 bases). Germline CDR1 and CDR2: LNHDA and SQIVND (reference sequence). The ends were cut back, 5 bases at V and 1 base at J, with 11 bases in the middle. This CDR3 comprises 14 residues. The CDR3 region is CASSGQTIQETQYF. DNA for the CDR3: TGTGCCAGTAGTGGACAGACGATCCAAGAGACCCAGTACTTC. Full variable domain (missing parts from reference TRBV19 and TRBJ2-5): DGGITQSPKYLFRKEGQNVTLSCEQNLNHDAMYWYRQDPGQGLRLIYYSQIVNDFQKGDIAEGYSVSREKKESFPLTVTSAQKNPTAFYLCASSGQTIQETQYFGPGTRLLVL.

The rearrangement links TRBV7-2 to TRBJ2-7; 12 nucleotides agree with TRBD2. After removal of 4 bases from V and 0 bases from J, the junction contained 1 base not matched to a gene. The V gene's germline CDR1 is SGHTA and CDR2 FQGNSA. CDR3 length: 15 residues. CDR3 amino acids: CASSSSGGDSYEQYF. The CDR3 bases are TGTGCCAGCAGCTCTAGCGGGGGGGACTCCTACGAGCAGTACTTC.

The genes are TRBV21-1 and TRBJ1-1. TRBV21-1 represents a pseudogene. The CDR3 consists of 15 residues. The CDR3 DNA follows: TGTGCCAGCAGCAAAGTAGGGGGGTGCGGCGCTGAAGCTTTCTTT. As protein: CASSKVGGCGAEAFF.

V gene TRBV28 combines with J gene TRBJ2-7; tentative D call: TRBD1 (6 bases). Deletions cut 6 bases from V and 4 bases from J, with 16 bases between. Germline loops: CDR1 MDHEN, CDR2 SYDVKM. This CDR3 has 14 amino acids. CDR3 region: CASRIGDNRYEQYF. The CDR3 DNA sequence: TGTGCCAGCAGAATAGGGGACAATAGATACGAGCAGTACTTC.

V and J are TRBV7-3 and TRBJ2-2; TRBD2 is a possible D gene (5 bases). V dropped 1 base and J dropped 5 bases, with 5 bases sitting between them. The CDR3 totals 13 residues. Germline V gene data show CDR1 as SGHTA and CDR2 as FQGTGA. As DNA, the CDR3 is TGTGCCAGCAGCTTAAGGGAGACCGGGGAGCTGTTTTTT. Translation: CASSLRETGELFF. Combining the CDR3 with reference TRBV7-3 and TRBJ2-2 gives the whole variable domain GAGVSQTPSNKVTEKGKYVELRCDPISGHTALYWYRQSLGQGPEFLIYFQGTGAADDSGLPNDRFFAVRPEGSVSTLKIQRTERGDSAVYLCASSLRETGELFFGEGSRLTVL.

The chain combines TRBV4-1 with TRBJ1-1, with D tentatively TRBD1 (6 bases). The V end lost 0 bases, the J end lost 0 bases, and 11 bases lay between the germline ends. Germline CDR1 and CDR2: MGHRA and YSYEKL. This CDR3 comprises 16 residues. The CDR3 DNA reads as TGCGCCAGCAGCCAAGAGGCGGGGGGCCTGAACACTGAAGCTTTCTTT. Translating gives CASSQEAGGLNTEAFF.

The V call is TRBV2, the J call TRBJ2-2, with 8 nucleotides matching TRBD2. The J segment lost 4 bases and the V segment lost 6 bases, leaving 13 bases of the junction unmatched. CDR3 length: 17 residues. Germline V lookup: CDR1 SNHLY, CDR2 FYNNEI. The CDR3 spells CASSRTAGGATTGELFF. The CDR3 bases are TGTGCCAGCAGCAGAACGGCCGGGGGGGCTACCACCGGGGAGCTGTTTTTT.